This T cell receptor (beta chain) was retrieved from a study of early T cells in non-severe SARS-CoV-2 infection. In the study overall: Chains were not paired, and sequencing was done on bulk RNA from unsorted whole blood. Study-wide findings and caveats: Sequences matched to VDJdb favored anti-spike CD8 responses, while private and CD4 specificities were missed.

The TCR library protocol attached unique molecular identifiers to the individual cDNA molecules. TCRdb called the 5' RACE reads again in MiXCR, with one record for every CDR3 protein. Among approximately 76,000 distinct CDR3 sequences listed, around 12% were seen once. Comment on this clonotype: Its antigen is as yet unknown. Since a much larger clone is just one base distant, this may be a read error.

There are 12 residues in the CDR3. The germline V and J ends were trimmed by 4 bases and 6 bases, with 10 bases remaining between them. The germline V gene encodes CDR1 SGDLS and CDR2 YYNGEE. V is TRBV9 and J is TRBJ2-5; D unclear. Sequenced material: whole blood. This TCR was recovered from an adult who was a healthcare worker with PCR-confirmed SARS-CoV-2 infection or an uninfected control (not recorded which). For the CDR3, the DNA is TGTGCCAGCAGCTTCGAGGAAAAGACCCAGTACTTC. It specifies CASSFEEKTQYF.